The 21 T cell receptor beta chains reported below all come from one sample, sequenced in a study of OX40 agonist ivuxolimab in advanced cancers. TCRdb keeps only in-frame clones here, not all; method: immunoSEQ multiplex PCR. This sample has 30,000 to 40,000 clones, with roughly four fifths found just once. Source: CD4+ or CD8+ T cells sorted from blood, taken in a trial of the OX40 agonist ivuxolimab. These TCRs come from an adult with an advanced solid tumor such as melanoma, head and neck, liver or kidney cancer.

This clone was recorded only once. This chain connects TRBV5-1 to TRBJ2-7, with 12 nucleotides matching TRBD1. The CDR3 is made up of 16 amino acids. Germline trimming cut 3 bases from V and 5 bases from J; bases unmatched to any gene: 9. Looked up from germline, CDR1 is SGHRS and CDR2 is YFSETQ. The CDR3 sequence: CASSWGTGGDRHEQYF. The CDR3 coding sequence is TGCGCCAGCAGCTGGGGGACAGGGGGCGATCGGCACGAGCAGTACTTC.

The V call is TRBV12-5, the J call TRBJ1-5, with D possibly TRBD1 on 5 matching bases. The CDR3 length is 17 residues. The germline V and J ends were trimmed by 3 bases and 4 bases, with 19 bases remaining between them. Germline V gene sequence: CDR1 LGHNT, CDR2 FRNRAP. The CDR3 DNA reads as TGTGCTAGTGGTTTTTCTGAGGACACGATCTCGAATCAGCCCCAGCATTTT. Translating it yields CASGFSEDTISNQPQHF.

This chain links TRBV6-1 with TRBJ2-1, with TRBD2 as a possible D gene (5 bases). The CDR3 sequence is 17 residues long. Trimming took off 3 bases at V and 0 bases at J, with 15 bases between the two ends. CDR1 MNHNS and CDR2 SASEGT come from the germline V gene. The CDR3 protein is CASSDWSGISSYNEQFF. CDR3 DNA sequence: TGTGCCAGCAGTGATTGGTCCGGGATTAGCTCCTACAATGAGCAGTTCTTC.

This sequence joins TRBV2 and TRBJ2-5; perhaps TRBD2 as D (5 bases). Judging by the DNA end, TRBJ2-7 fits better; the J call may be wrong. The germline gives CDR1 SNHLY, CDR2 FYNNEI. The CDR3 length is 14 residues. CDR3 amino acids: CAGTRSESSYEQYF. DNA for the CDR3: TGTGCCGGCACTAGGTCTGAGAGCTCCTACGAGCAGTACTTC.

The chain joins TRBV19 to TRBJ2-7; 9 nucleotides agree with TRBD1. The CDR3 contains 17 residues. V gave up 4 bases and J gave up 3 bases; unmatched junction bases: 13. CDR1 LNHDA and CDR2 SQIVND come from the germline V gene (reference sequence). CDR3 sequence reads: CASSNRGRGSFGYEQYF. CDR3 in DNA: TGTGCCAGTAGTAACAGGGGGCGCGGATCCTTCGGCTACGAGCAGTACTTC. Full variable domain (missing parts from reference TRBV19 and TRBJ2-7): DGGITQSPKYLFRKEGQNVTLSCEQNLNHDAMYWYRQDPGQGLRLIYYSQIVNDFQKGDIAEGYSVSREKKESFPLTVTSAQKNPTAFYLCASSNRGRGSFGYEQYFGPGTRLTVT.

In its sample, this clone was seen once. The CDR3 loop reads CASSLGAGRGYNSPLHF. CDR3 nucleotide sequence: TGTGCCAGCAGCTTAGGTGCGGGCAGGGGGTATAATTCACCCCTCCACTTT. The rearrangement links TRBV7-2 to TRBJ1-6; 7 bases match TRBD1. CDR1 and CDR2 (germline): SGHTA, FQGNSA. The CDR3 extends over 17 amino acids. Trimming removed 1 base from V and 4 bases from J; junction bases left unmatched: 7.

The chain uses TRBV5-1 and TRBJ1-5; TRBD1 is a possible D gene (6 bases). Germline V lookup: CDR1 SGHRS, CDR2 YFSETQ. This CDR3 spans 15 amino acids. Deletions cut 0 bases from V and 4 bases from J, with 11 bases between. The DNA for the CDR3 is TGCGCCAGCAGCTTGGATGGACAGAAGAATCAGCCCCAGCATTTT. Its protein product is CASSLDGQKNQPQHF. Drawing the rest from reference TRBV5-1 and TRBJ1-5, the complete variable domain is KAGVTQTPRYLIKTRGQQVTLSCSPISGHRSVSWYQQTPGQGLQFLFEYFSETQRNKGNFPGRFSGRQFSNSRSEMNVSTLELGDSALYLCASSLDGQKNQPQHFGDGTRLSIL.

The genes are TRBV19 and TRBJ2-2; D remains ambiguous. CDR3 length: 11 residues. V was cut by 3 bases and J by 7 bases, with 3 bases left in between. Germline V gene lookup returns CDR1 LNHDA and CDR2 SQIVND (reference sequence). DNA of the CDR3: TGTGCCAGTAGTATGCTCGGGGAGCTGTTTTTT. Protein sequence: CASSMLGELFF.

The CDR3 DNA reads TGCGCCAGCAGCCAAGACCACAGCCGTCCCTACGAGCAGTACTTC. It yields the protein CASSQDHSRPYEQYF. The chain links TRBV4-1 to TRBJ2-7; D gene uncertain. The germline V gene encodes CDR1 MGHRA and CDR2 YSYEKL. The V gene lost 0 bases and the J gene lost 2 bases, with 11 bases spanning the gap. The CDR3 is made up of 15 amino acids.

The rearrangement uses TRBV7-3 and TRBJ2-3; D gene ambiguous. This CDR3 region has 16 residues. Germline CDR1 reads SGHTA; CDR2 reads FQGTGA. The V end lost 2 bases, the J end lost 2 bases, and 14 bases lay between the germline ends. CDR3 sequence: CASSLGPPGVTDTQYF. The DNA of the CDR3 is TGTGCCAGCAGCTTAGGGCCCCCTGGGGTCACAGATACGCAGTATTTT.

The rearrangement joins TRBV7-9 to TRBJ2-2, with a weak D call TRBD1 (6 bases). The CDR3 runs to 14 residues. The germline CDR1 and CDR2 sequences are SEHNR and FQNEAQ (reference sequence). V was shortened by 4 bases and J by 3 bases, with 9 bases between the two germline ends. The CDR3 coding sequence is TGTGCCAGCAGCTCGACAGGATACACCGGGGAGCTGTTTTTT. Protein: CASSSTGYTGELFF.

This clone was counted a few times. The chain carries TRBV5-6 and TRBJ2-7; 8 bases agree with TRBD1. CDR3 length: 13 amino acids. Germline V lookup: CDR1 SGHDT, CDR2 YYEEEE. After removal of 5 bases from V and 3 bases from J, the junction contained 4 bases not matched to a gene. The CDR3 here is CASRRDRGYEQYF. CDR3 DNA sequence: TGTGCCAGCAGGCGAGACAGGGGCTACGAGCAGTACTTC.

The chain carries TRBV10-1 and TRBJ2-7, with no clear D. The germline gives CDR1 WNHNN, CDR2 SYGVQD (reference sequence). The CDR3 runs 12 residues. Trimming removed 0 bases at V and 4 bases at J, with 4 bases between. In nucleotides, the CDR3 is TGCGCCAGCAGTGAGTCCCGGTACGAGCAGTACTTC. Its translation is CASSESRYEQYF.

CDR3 bases: TGTGCCAGCAGCTCGGGACAGGGAGGACTAGGGGATACGCAGTATTTT. It translates to CASSSGQGGLGDTQYF. This chain uses TRBV7-9 with TRBJ2-3; 9 bases fit TRBD1. Trimming removed 4 bases from V and 6 bases from J; junction bases left unmatched: 11. Germline assignment: CDR1 SEHNR and CDR2 FQNEAQ (reference sequence). This CDR3 contains 16 residues.

This clone has a single count. The chain carries TRBV30 and TRBJ2-2, with D tentatively TRBD2 (5 bases). Trimming took off 1 base at V and 4 bases at J, with 7 bases between the two ends. The germline V gene encodes CDR1 GTSNPN and CDR2 SVGIG (reference sequence). The CDR3 is made up of 13 amino acids. The CDR3 DNA is TGTGCCTGGAGTGGGGGAGCCACCGGGGAGCTGTTTTTT. Its protein is CAWSGGATGELFF.

The chain employs TRBV6-5 and TRBJ2-5; perhaps TRBD1 as D (6 bases). Judging by the DNA end, TRBJ2-7 fits better; the J call may be wrong. The germline gives CDR1 MNHEY, CDR2 SVGAGI. The CDR3 covers 11 residues. CDR3 amino acids: CASSTGHEQYF. DNA for the CDR3: TGTGCCAGCAGTACAGGGCACGAGCAGTACTTC.

This chain connects TRBV4-1 to TRBJ2-3; 9 bases line up with TRBD1. V was pared by 4 bases and J by 3 bases, with 20 bases of the junction left unmatched. CDR1 MGHRA and CDR2 YSYEKL come from the germline V gene. The CDR3 is made up of 20 amino acids. The CDR3 is CASSRHPGQGSSLGTDTQYF. CDR3 DNA sequence: TGCGCCAGCAGCCGCCACCCGGGACAGGGTAGTTCGTTGGGGACAGATACGCAGTATTTT.

The rearrangement uses TRBV11-3 and TRBJ2-5; the D gene is possibly TRBD2 (5 bases). The length of the CDR3 is 15 residues. Per germline, CDR1 SGHNT and CDR2 YENEEA. V lost 3 bases, J lost 2 bases, and 13 bases lay in between. DNA of the CDR3: TGTGCCAGCAGCTTGGAGGCGGGCCAACAAGAGACCCAGTACTTC. This sequence encodes CASSLEAGQQETQYF. The variable domain in full, with the rest retrieved from reference TRBV11-3 and TRBJ2-5, is EAGVVQSPRYKIIEKKQPVAFWCNPISGHNTLYWYLQNLGQGPELLIRYENEEAVDDSQLPKDRFSAERLKGVDSTLKIQPAELGDSAVYLCASSLEAGQQETQYFGPGTRLLVL.

The V call is TRBV11-2, the J call TRBJ1-2, with a weak D call TRBD1 (5 bases). There are 13 residues in the CDR3. Trimming shortened V by 3 bases and J by 8 bases, and 13 bases separated the two germline ends. The germline V gene encodes CDR1 SGHAT and CDR2 FQNNGV. CDR3 DNA: TGTGCCAGCAGCTTGGGGGGACCGTACGGCTACACCTTC. It is translated as CASSLGGPYGYTF.

The chain joins TRBV4-1 to TRBJ1-5; 9 bases map to TRBD1. The trim removed 1 base at V and 2 bases at J, leaving 0 bases unmatched. Per the germline V gene, CDR1 is MGHRA and CDR2 is YSYEKL. CDR3 length: 15 amino acids. CDR3 DNA sequence: TGCGCCAGCAGCCAAGGGACAGGGGGCAATCAGCCCCAGCATTTT. Amino acid sequence: CASSQGTGGNQPQHF.

The chain carries TRBV15 and TRBJ2-7; possibly TRBD1 for D (5 bases). The CDR3 is 14 residues long. V was pared by 0 bases and J by 6 bases, with 12 bases between. Germline assignment: CDR1 LNHNV and CDR2 YYDKDF (reference sequence). The CDR3 protein is CATSRDPTGAEQYF. The CDR3, as DNA: TGTGCCACCAGCAGAGATCCGACTGGGGCCGAGCAGTACTTC.